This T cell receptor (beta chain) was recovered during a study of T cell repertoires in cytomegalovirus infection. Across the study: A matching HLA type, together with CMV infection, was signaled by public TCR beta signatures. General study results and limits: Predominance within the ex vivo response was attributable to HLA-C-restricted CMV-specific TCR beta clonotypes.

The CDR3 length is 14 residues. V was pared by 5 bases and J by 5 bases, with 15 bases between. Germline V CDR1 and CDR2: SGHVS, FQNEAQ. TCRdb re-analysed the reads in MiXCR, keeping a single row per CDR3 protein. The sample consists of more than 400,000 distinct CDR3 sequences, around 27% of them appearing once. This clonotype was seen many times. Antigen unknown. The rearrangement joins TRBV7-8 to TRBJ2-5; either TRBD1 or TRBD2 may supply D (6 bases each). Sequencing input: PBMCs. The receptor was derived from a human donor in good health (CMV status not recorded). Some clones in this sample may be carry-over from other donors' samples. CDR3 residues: CASSPVGGGETQYF. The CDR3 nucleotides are TGTGCCAGCAGCCCCGTGGGGGGCGGGGAGACCCAGTACTTC.